The next 10 T cell receptor beta chains were all read from a single sample in a study of blood T cell repertoires in COVID-19. Libraries were prepared by immunoSEQ multiplex PCR; TCRdb keeps only in-frame clonotypes and omits some of them. This repertoire shows roughly 390,000 clones, more than 75% found once; its top ten account for 8.5% to 12%. The source material was peripheral blood. The receptors come from a woman aged 25 to 39 with COVID-19, enrolled during active disease.

V usage is TRBV30 and J usage is TRBJ1-2; 8 bases align to TRBD1. From germline, CDR1 is GTSNPN and CDR2 SVGIG (reference sequence). CDR3 length: 14 amino acids. V dropped 0 bases and J dropped 3; count of bases not matched to a gene: 3. CDR3 residues: CAWSVGQGDYGYTF. The CDR3 DNA is TGTGCCTGGAGTGTTGGACAGGGTGACTATGGCTACACCTTC.

The chain employs TRBV20-1 and TRBJ2-3; D unresolved. Deletions cut 3 bases from V and 1 base from J, with 14 bases between. The CDR3 loop spans 15 amino acids. Germline V lookup: CDR1 DFQATT, CDR2 SNEGSKA (reference sequence). CDR3 sequence (DNA): TGCAGTGCTAGTCCTACCCAAGGAGGCACAGATACGCAGTATTTT. Its protein product is CSASPTQGGTDTQYF.

The chain links TRBV5-1 to TRBJ2-7; 7 bases match TRBD1. CDR3 length: 14 residues. V lost 8 bases, J lost 0 bases, and 8 bases stayed unmatched. Germline V lookup: CDR1 SGHRS, CDR2 YFSETQ. As DNA, the CDR3 is TGCGCCAGTAACCGGGACAGCCCCTCCTACGAGCAGTACTTC. Its protein is CASNRDSPSYEQYF. Variable domain in full (rest from reference TRBV5-1 and TRBJ2-7): KAGVTQTPRYLIKTRGQQVTLSCSPISGHRSVSWYQQTPGQGLQFLFEYFSETQRNKGNFPGRFSGRQFSNSRSEMNVSTLELGDSALYLCASNRDSPSYEQYFGPGTRLTVT.

The chain joins TRBV5-1 to TRBJ1-2; 8 bases fit TRBD1. Germline lookup yields CDR1 SGHRS and CDR2 YFSETQ. The CDR3 loop spans 14 amino acids. J was trimmed by 6 bases and V by 0 bases; bases with no gene match: 4. The CDR3 spells CASSLGQGSHGYTF. The CDR3 DNA reads as TGCGCCAGCAGCTTGGGACAGGGGTCACATGGCTACACCTTC.

As concerns this clone: The sample has other DNA sequences that encode this CDR3 too. This sequence joins TRBV7-3 and TRBJ1-1; D call uncertain. Looked up from germline, CDR1 is SGHTA and CDR2 is FQGTGA. Trimming took off 0 bases at V and 1 base at J, with 6 bases between the two ends. The CDR3 loop spans 14 amino acids. This chain's CDR3 is CASSLTGWNTEAFF. DNA of the CDR3: TGTGCCAGCAGCTTAACCGGGTGGAACACTGAAGCTTTCTTT. The full variable domain, rest sourced from reference TRBV7-3 and TRBJ1-1, is GAGVSQTPSNKVTEKGKYVELRCDPISGHTALYWYRQSLGQGPEFLIYFQGTGAADDSGLPNDRFFAVRPEGSVSTLKIQRTERGDSAVYLCASSLTGWNTEAFFGQGTRLTVV.

The chain joins TRBV9 to TRBJ2-7; D possibly corresponds to TRBD2 (5 bases). Between the trimmed V and J ends, which lost 0 bases and 2 bases, there was a span of 9 bases. The CDR3 runs to 14 residues. Germline V gene lookup returns CDR1 SGDLS and CDR2 YYNGEE. This CDR3 is CASSVAGRPYEQYF. The CDR3 DNA reads TGTGCCAGCAGCGTAGCGGGAAGGCCCTACGAGCAGTACTTC.

The V gene is TRBV14, the J gene TRBJ2-4; the D is unclear. Between the trimmed V and J ends, which lost 3 bases and 6 bases, there was a span of 3 bases. The CDR3 has 11 residues. The germline V gene has CDR1 SGHDN and CDR2 FVKESK. CDR3 residues: CASSHGNIQYF. The DNA of the CDR3 is TGTGCCAGCAGCCACGGAAACATTCAGTACTTC.

The chain carries TRBV24-1 and TRBJ1-2; D ambiguous. In germline, CDR1 is KGHDR, CDR2 SFDVKD. Trimming stripped 4 bases from V and 5 bases from J, with 10 bases between. The CDR3 has 13 residues. CDR3 nucleotide sequence: TGTGCCACCAGTGAGTCAGATCTGTATGGCTACACCTTC. Translation gives CATSESDLYGYTF.

This chain links TRBV4-1 with TRBJ1-2, with 8 bases fitting TRBD1. Germline V lookup: CDR1 MGHRA, CDR2 YSYEKL. The trim removed 3 bases at V and 8 bases at J, leaving 8 bases unmatched. The CDR3 is 14 amino acids. The CDR3 nucleotides read TGCGCCAGCAGCCAGCAAAGGACAGGGTGGGGCTACACCTTC. It yields the protein CASSQQRTGWGYTF.

The chain links TRBV6-2 or TRBV6-3 to TRBJ1-5; 8 bases fit TRBD1. Trimming took 6 bases from V and 0 from J; bases not matched to a gene: 13. Germline V gives CDR1 MNHEY, CDR2 SVGEGT. The CDR3 is 18 amino acids. CDR3 amino acids: CASSRLSRTGLSNQPQHF. The CDR3 DNA follows: TGTGCCAGCAGCCGCCTAAGCCGGACAGGGCTTAGCAATCAGCCCCAGCATTTT.